This T cell receptor (beta chain) was captured by sequencing in a study of blood T cell repertoires in COVID-19. Background on the study: There were acute and convalescent COVID-19 samples, and they came from the United States, Italy and Spain.

V shed 3 bases and J shed 0 bases, with 11 bases lying between them. The CDR3 sequence is 15 residues long. CDR1 is WNHNN and CDR2 is SYGVQD in the germline V gene (reference sequence). Authors' data handling: It was from reference gene primer amplification that nucleated cell counts were estimated. The protocol was immunoSEQ multiplex PCR, while the TCRdb copy is restricted to in-frame clones and leaves out a portion. That table supplies the V and J calls and clone size; D and trimming were determined from the DNA. The sample lists some 150,000 clones, more than 75% occurring once. Sequencing used peripheral blood. The genes are TRBV10-1 and TRBJ2-5; possible D gene TRBD2, 7 bases. This receptor was obtained from a human donor in a cohort sampled during active COVID-19. The CDR3 sequence is CASSDRGGDQETQYF. In DNA form, the CDR3 reads TGCGCCAGCAGTGACAGGGGAGGGGACCAAGAGACCCAGTACTTC.